This T cell receptor (beta chain) was sequenced in a study of vaccination and CD4 T cells after COVID-19. Study background: Investigators stimulated cells with overlapping spike peptides drawn from SARS-CoV-2, HCoV-NL63, HCoV-OC43 and HCoV-229E.

The V gene end was trimmed by 2 bases and the J gene end by 5 bases; junction bases not matched to a gene: 10. CDR3 length: 17 residues. Germline V gene data show CDR1 as SGHVS and CDR2 as FQNEAQ. Treatment specified: approximately 10-day PBMC culture with coronavirus spike peptide pools or control peptides (ViraFEST assay). On this clonotype itself: Its matching antigen is unknown.

Cultured CD4+ T cell DNA was sequenced using the Oncomine TCR Beta short-read assay. TCRdb reprocessed the PCR reads via MiXCR and lists one record per CDR3 protein. Of some 11,000 distinct CDR3 sequences in the sample, approximately 61% were seen once. This receptor was taken from a human donor who had recovered from COVID-19. The sample here was CD4+ T cells from blood, cultured in vitro, taken before SARS-CoV-2 vaccination. The chain has TRBV7-8 and TRBJ2-5; TRBD2 matches 11 bases. The CDR3 DNA reads TGTGCCAGCAGCTTACCACTATTAGCGGGGGGGCTTGAGACCCAGTACTTC. Protein product: CASSLPLLAGGLETQYF.